These 16 T cell receptor beta chains were all obtained from the same sample, sequenced in a study of blood T cell repertoires in COVID-19. Clones were read by immunoSEQ multiplex PCR, and TCRdb kept only the in-frame ones, dropping some. The sample includes approximately 140,000 clones, approximately 87% of them seen just once. The sequenced sample was PBMCs or T cells enriched from blood (not recorded which). These receptor sequences come from a man aged 50 or older in a cohort exposed to, infected with or recovered from COVID-19 (not recorded which).

This rearrangement joins TRBV10-3 to TRBJ2-2; perhaps TRBD2 as D (6 bases). CDR1 and CDR2 from the germline V gene are ENHRY and SYGVKD. V was shortened by 0 bases and J by 4 bases, with 15 bases between the two germline ends. This CDR3 has 17 residues. The CDR3 protein is CAISESSLGRGTGELFF. In nucleotides, the CDR3 is TGTGCCATCAGTGAGTCGAGTTTGGGGCGGGGCACCGGGGAGCTGTTTTTT.

Details on this clone: Other DNA sequences in the same sample also yield this CDR3. The chain carries TRBV14 and TRBJ1-2; D may be TRBD1 (6 bases). Germline V gene sequence: CDR1 SGHDN, CDR2 FVKESK. Trimming took off 4 bases at V and 2 bases at J, with 11 bases between the two ends. This CDR3 spans 14 amino acids. The CDR3 region has the DNA TGTGCCAGCAGCCCTACCACAGGGAACTATGGCTACACCTTC. Translation gives CASSPTTGNYGYTF. The complete variable domain, with remaining parts taken from reference TRBV14 and TRBJ1-2, reads EAGVTQFPSHSVIEKGQTVTLRCDPISGHDNLYWYRRVMGKEIKFLLHFVKESKQDESGMPNNRFLAERTGGTYSTLKVQPAELEDSGVYFCASSPTTGNYGYTFGSGTRLTVV.

The chain joins TRBV5-4 to TRBJ2-7, with 11 bases that match TRBD2. This CDR3 has 17 residues. Germline values: CDR1 SGHNT, CDR2 YYREEE (reference sequence). With 4 bases clipped from V and 3 bases from J, the junction kept 12 bases outside the gene matches. In nucleotides, the CDR3 is TGTGCCAGCAGCAAGGATTCACTAGCGGGAGAGATCTACGAGCAGTACTTC. This encodes CASSKDSLAGEIYEQYF.

The rearrangement links TRBV19 to TRBJ1-5; D is perhaps TRBD1 (5 bases). V gave up 6 bases and J gave up 7 bases, with 25 bases separating them. CDR3 length equals 17 residues. Germline CDR1 reads LNHDA; CDR2 reads SQIVND (reference sequence). Here the CDR3 DNA reads TGTGCCAGTAGAGTAATCTGGGGCCAGGGTTCGGAACAGCCCCAGCATTTT. It translates to CASRVIWGQGSEQPQHF.

This clone showed up just once. The CDR3 nucleotides read TGTGCCAGCATATATATTGGGGGGGGCCTTAGTAAAGGCTACACCTTC. This sequence encodes CASIYIGGGLSKGYTF. The J gene is TRBJ1-2, the V gene TRBV2; TRBD1 is a possible D gene (6 bases). Trimming took 7 bases from V and 8 from J, leaving 26 bases between them. This CDR3 spans 16 amino acids. The germline V gene has CDR1 SNHLY and CDR2 FYNNEI.

This sequence joins TRBV19 and TRBJ1-3; tentative D call: TRBD1 (6 bases). The germline V gene has CDR1 LNHDA and CDR2 SQIVND (reference sequence). The V gene lost 7 bases and the J gene lost 0 bases, with 13 bases spanning the gap. This CDR3 spans 15 amino acids. The CDR3 sequence is CASIGDILSGNTIYF. The CDR3 coding sequence is TGTGCCAGTATTGGGGACATTCTCTCTGGAAACACCATATATTTT.

This clone was observed once. The chain carries TRBV7-9 and TRBJ2-3; 7 nucleotides align to TRBD1. The ends lost 1 base at V and 4 bases at J; junction bases unmatched: 5. The CDR3 extends over 15 amino acids. From germline, CDR1 is SEHNR and CDR2 FQNEAQ (reference sequence). The CDR3 nucleotides read TGTGCCAGCAGCTTAGGACAGGGCATTGCAGATACGCAGTATTTT. Residues: CASSLGQGIADTQYF.

This clone was seen just once. This chain links TRBV4-1 with TRBJ1-2; D call uncertain. Germline V gives CDR1 MGHRA, CDR2 YSYEKL. Trimming cost V 0 bases and J 0 bases, with 8 bases left between them. This CDR3 has 15 amino acids. DNA of the CDR3: TGCGCCAGCAGCCAAGATGCCGGGGCTAACTATGGCTACACCTTC. Translating gives CASSQDAGANYGYTF.

In DNA, the CDR3 is TGTGCCAGCAGTTATAGCGGACTTCCGAACACCGGGGAGCTGTTTTTT. Translated: CASSYSGLPNTGELFF. This chain connects TRBV2 to TRBJ2-2; TRBD2 might be the D (6 bases). This CDR3 region has 16 residues. Germline values: CDR1 SNHLY, CDR2 FYNNEI. V lost 5 bases and J lost 0, with 13 bases in between.

The sample holds a few counts of this clone. The chain links TRBV2 to TRBJ1-3; 8 nucleotides line up with TRBD1. Trimming at V came to 3 bases and at J to 8 bases, leaving 6 bases not matched to a gene. The length of the CDR3 is 14 residues. The germline V gene encodes CDR1 SNHLY and CDR2 FYNNEI. The CDR3 sequence is CASSDAGGLDTIYF. CDR3 nucleotides: TGTGCCAGCAGTGACGCAGGGGGCTTGGACACCATATATTTT.

The chain has TRBV11-3 and TRBJ2-1; D gene ambiguous. V was trimmed by 0 bases and J by 6 bases, leaving 9 bases between them. The length of the CDR3 is 14 residues. Germline loops: CDR1 SGHNT, CDR2 YENEEA. As DNA, the CDR3 is TGTGCCAGCAGCTTAGACGACACAGTCAATGAGCAGTTCTTC. It encodes CASSLDDTVNEQFF.

The chain has TRBV5-4 and TRBJ2-3; the D gene is possibly TRBD1 (5 bases). V lost 10 bases, J lost 1 base, and 16 bases lay in between. Germline loops: CDR1 SGHNT, CDR2 YYREEE (reference sequence). The CDR3 has 14 amino acids. Written as DNA, the CDR3 is TGTGCCGCGCCGTTGGGGCAGCGCACAGATACGCAGTATTTT. It specifies CAAPLGQRTDTQYF.

This clone was recorded only once. CDR3 sequence: CASSQGLGLDEQFF. CDR3 sequence (DNA): TGTGCCAGCAGCCAAGGACTAGGGCTCGATGAGCAGTTCTTC. The rearrangement joins TRBV9 to TRBJ2-1; 7 bases are shared with TRBD2. V lost 4 bases to trimming and J lost 8 bases; unmatched junction nucleotides: 9. CDR3 length: 14 amino acids. The germline V gene has CDR1 SGDLS and CDR2 YYNGEE.

This clone has more than one count but fewer than ten. DNA for the CDR3: TGTGCCAGCAGCGTAGGATACCGGGACAGGTTACATGGCTACACCTTC. It encodes CASSVGYRDRLHGYTF. The chain joins TRBV11-2 to TRBJ1-2; 8 bases line up with TRBD1. The CDR3 is made up of 16 amino acids. V was clipped by 5 bases and J by 6 bases; unmatched bases: 14. Germline-derived CDR1 and CDR2 are SGHAT and FQNNGV.

The chain couples TRBV28 to TRBJ2-1; 8 bases are shared with TRBD2. This CDR3 spans 16 amino acids. J gave up 2 bases and V 4 bases, and 7 bases lay outside the gene matches. From germline, CDR1 is MDHEN and CDR2 SYDVKM. CDR3 sequence reads: CASSSSTSAPYNEQFF. In DNA, the CDR3 is TGTGCCAGCAGTTCATCGACTAGCGCACCCTACAATGAGCAGTTCTTC.

The rearrangement joins TRBV2 to TRBJ1-2; TRBD1 aligns across 7 bases. With 8 bases clipped from V and 8 bases from J, the junction kept 17 bases outside the gene matches. Germline CDR1 is SNHLY and CDR2 is FYNNEI. This CDR3 has 15 amino acids. DNA of the CDR3: TGTGCCAGCGGGTGGGGCAGGGGGATCGTCGAGGGCTACACCTTC. This sequence encodes CASGWGRGIVEGYTF.